A single sample is the source of the 3 T cell receptor beta chains below, sequenced in a study of cytomegalovirus exposure and HLA in healthy donors (dated by TCRdb to the late 2010s). Library construction relied on the immunoSEQ multiplex PCR assay. A mixture of 60 forward primers for TCR Vbeta segments and 13 reverse primers for TCR Jbeta segments was used in the multiplex PCR. The clones in this table, taken by TCRdb from immuneACCESS, are in-frame only. Not every clone is retained; where verified, under half of the shortfall comes from an unresolved V gene, and the cause of the rest is unknown. The sample table lists 200,000 to 250,000 clones, about 83% of them with a count of one. In total, the top ten clones hold around 15% of the sample. Sequencing used PBMCs. These receptors came from a man aged 35 to 55 in good health and CMV-seronegative.

V and J are TRBV5-6 and TRBJ2-1, with TRBD1 as a possible D gene (6 bases). The CDR3 is made up of 12 amino acids. Deletions cut 4 bases from V and 6 bases from J, with 8 bases between. Looked up from germline, CDR1 is SGHDT and CDR2 is YYEEEE. The DNA of the CDR3 is TGTGCCAGCAGCGAACAGGGCAATGAGCAGTTCTTC. This sequence encodes CASSEQGNEQFF.

The chain recombines TRBV5-6 with TRBJ1-2; D is possibly TRBD1 (6 bases). Germline V gives CDR1 SGHDT, CDR2 YYEEEE. The CDR3 length is 16 residues. V was cut by 4 bases and J by 4 bases, with 20 bases left in between. CDR3 sequence reads: CASSQVDSLRSYGYTF. The DNA for the CDR3 is TGTGCCAGCAGCCAAGTGGACAGCCTGAGGTCCTATGGCTACACCTTC.

This chain joins TRBV19 and TRBJ2-5, with a tentative D call TRBD2 (6 bases). CDR3 length: 13 amino acids. CDR1 LNHDA and CDR2 SQIVND come from the germline V gene (reference sequence). V was clipped by 3 bases and J by 11 bases, with 16 bases between them. CDR3 in DNA: TGTGCCAGTAGTATTGGGGACTGGAGGGAGCAGTACTTC. Its translation: CASSIGDWREQYF.